This record covers a single TCR beta chain. Its antigen is currently unknown. This sample was included in a study of Graves' ophthalmopathy and Graves' hyperthyroidism. The authors amplified TCR beta CDR3 regions, and they did so from RNA transcripts for repertoire sequencing. A first-round RT-PCR used HTBI primers, followed by a second-round multiplex PCR. Each CDR3 protein is one row after TCRdb ran MiXCR on the multiplex PCR reads. The repertoire includes over a million distinct CDR3 sequences, 35% to 45% of them detected once, and around 10% sits in the top ten. The CDR3 is made up of 14 amino acids. Germline CDR1 reads MNHEY; CDR2 reads SVGAGI. V shed 8 bases and J shed 0 bases, with 10 bases lying between them. Study-level points and caveats: Most clonotypes expanded in thyroid above 0.001 frequency were present in blood too.

This TCR was recovered from an adult man with Graves' hyperthyroidism. This chain joins TRBV6-5 and TRBJ2-2; D may match TRBD1 or TRBD2 (5 bases each). Sequencing input: peripheral blood or thyroid tissue (not recorded which). DNA of the CDR3: TGTGCCAGCGAGGGGCAGACGAACACCGGGGAGCTGTTTTTT. As protein: CASEGQTNTGELFF.